This T cell receptor beta chain was recovered during a study of response to subunit inactivated influenza vaccine. In its sample, this clonotype was seen many times. CDR1 and CDR2 (germline): SEHNR, FQNEAQ (reference sequence). Trimming shortened V by 5 bases and J by 2 bases, and 7 bases separated the two germline ends. This CDR3 is built from 12 residues. TCRdb independently ran MiXCR on the RT-PCR reads; one entry per CDR3 protein. The sample has around 580,000 distinct CDR3 sequences, about 14% seen once. This receptor was taken from a man aged 50 to 60 who received an inactivated influenza vaccine. This specimen was PBMCs from blood, taken 11 to 12 days after vaccination. The chain is built from TRBV7-9 and TRBJ2-7; unclear D gene. The CDR3 region is CASSRDTYEQYF. Here the CDR3 DNA reads TGTGCCAGCAGCCGCGACACCTACGAGCAGTACTTC.